This TCR beta chain was recovered during a study of metastatic and nonmetastatic thyroid tumors (dated by TCRdb to 2020 to 2022). General notes on the study: The researchers compared repertoires between peripheral blood samples and tumor or nodule tissue samples from patients with malignant or benign thyroid disease. What the study reported, not specific to this receptor: In both blood and tumor samples, malignant tumors were reported to have significantly higher TCR beta diversity than benign nodules.

The method was PCR. Sequencer: Illumina HiSeq 4000. High-throughput sequencing was used to profile the TCR beta-chain CDR3 region of every patient. Regarding the original processing steps: Drawing on CDR3 differences between clinicopathological groups, the researchers built a classifier meant to tell apart patients with distant-metastatic papillary thyroid cancer. The Shannon index was used to assess repertoire diversity, and the Morisita-Horn index was used to assess tumor-blood repertoire similarity. In-frame beta chains were kept once TCRdb had trimmed the public reads at Q25 with fastp and called clones with MiXCR. TCRdb assigned the V and J calls; the authors' analysis was not used. The sample yields tens of thousands of clones; 16% were counted once. In total, the top ten clones hold roughly a tenth of the sample. None of the patients had been given any treatment before thyroid surgery. Using T-cell receptor beta sequencing, the study looked back at clinical samples from patients collected from the early 2010s to the late 2010s.

This clone has only a few counts. The antigen it recognizes is unknown. The junction shows a germline mismatch at one end, possibly a read error. According to the germline V gene, CDR1 reads MNHEY and CDR2 reads SVGAGI. The CDR3 starts with the cysteine, ends with the phenylalanine, and has 14 residues. Only the CDR3 portion is preserved as DNA: 42 bases, with reading frame beginning at the first base. The sample taken for sequencing was blood. The sequence derives from a male donor with papillary thyroid cancer or a benign thyroid nodule (not recorded which). Some clones in this sample may be carry-over from other donors' samples. The chain is encoded by TRBV6-5 joined to TRBJ1-1, with no confident D gene call. The DNA sequence reads TGTGCCAGCAGTTCCCGACGGTTGAACAATGAAGCTTTCTTT. Its amino acids are CASSSRRLNNEAFF.